A selection of T cell receptor beta chains follows, all from one sample in a study of OX40 agonist ivuxolimab in advanced cancers. Profiling relied on immunoSEQ multiplex PCR, and the TCRdb table lists in-frame clones only, not all of them. This repertoire shows 25,000 to 35,000 clones, about 79% found once; its top ten account for over 12%. The starting material was CD4+ or CD8+ T cells sorted from blood, obtained in a trial of the OX40 agonist ivuxolimab. The receptors were sampled from an adult with an advanced solid tumor such as melanoma, head and neck, liver or kidney cancer. Both conserved end residues are trimmed from each CDR3.

CDR3aa: ASSVGLSGEKLF; len: 12; v_gene: TRBV28; j_gene: TRBJ1-4
CDR3aa: ASTQDAGFYEQY; len: 12; v_gene: TRBV6-1; j_gene: TRBJ2-7
CDR3aa: ASKRGFGNTIY; len: 11; v_gene: TRBV5-6; j_gene: TRBJ1-3
CDR3aa: ASSSPEDTEAF; len: 11; v_gene: TRBV6-5; j_gene: TRBJ1-1
CDR3aa: ASSEWGGSDQETQY; len: 14; v_gene: TRBV6-1; j_gene: TRBJ2-5
CDR3aa: ASSTLRSYSNQPQH; len: 14; v_gene: TRBV28; j_gene: TRBJ1-5
CDR3aa: ASSLGASGLISYEQY; len: 15; v_gene: TRBV5-1; j_gene: TRBJ2-7
CDR3aa: SVAWDPNSPLH; len: 11; v_gene: TRBV29-1; j_gene: TRBJ1-6
CDR3aa: ASSERTGATWGADTQY; len: 16; v_gene: TRBV7-6; j_gene: TRBJ2-3
CDR3aa: ASSLTGQTYEQY; len: 12; v_gene: TRBV5-1; j_gene: TRBJ2-7
CDR3aa: ASSLVRAATEAF; len: 12; v_gene: TRBV11-2; j_gene: TRBJ1-1
CDR3aa: ASSLVPASTEAF; len: 12; v_gene: TRBV7-8; j_gene: TRBJ1-1
CDR3aa: ASSSLGGLGEAF; len: 12; v_gene: TRBV27; j_gene: TRBJ1-1
CDR3aa: ASSPLFGTDTEAF; len: 13; v_gene: TRBV18; j_gene: TRBJ1-1
CDR3aa: ASSENGQGAFEQY; len: 13; v_gene: TRBV2; j_gene: TRBJ2-7
CDR3aa: ASSSNYGYT; len: 9; v_gene: TRBV5-5; j_gene: TRBJ1-2
CDR3aa: ASSFLGAANEKLF; len: 13; v_gene: TRBV27; j_gene: TRBJ1-4